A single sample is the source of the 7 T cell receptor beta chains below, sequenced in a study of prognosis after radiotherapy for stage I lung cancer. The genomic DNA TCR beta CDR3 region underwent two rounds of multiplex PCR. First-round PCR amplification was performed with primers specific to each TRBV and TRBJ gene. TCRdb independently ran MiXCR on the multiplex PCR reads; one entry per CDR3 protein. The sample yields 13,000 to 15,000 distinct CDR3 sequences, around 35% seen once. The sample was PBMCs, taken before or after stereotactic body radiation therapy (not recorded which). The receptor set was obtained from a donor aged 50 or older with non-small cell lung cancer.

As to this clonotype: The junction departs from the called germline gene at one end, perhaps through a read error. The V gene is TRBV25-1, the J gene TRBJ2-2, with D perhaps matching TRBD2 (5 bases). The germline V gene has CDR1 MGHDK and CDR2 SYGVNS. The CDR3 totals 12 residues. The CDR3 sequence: CASMGDNGEMLF. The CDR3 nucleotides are TGTGCCAGCATGGGAGACAACGGGGAGATGCTTTTT.

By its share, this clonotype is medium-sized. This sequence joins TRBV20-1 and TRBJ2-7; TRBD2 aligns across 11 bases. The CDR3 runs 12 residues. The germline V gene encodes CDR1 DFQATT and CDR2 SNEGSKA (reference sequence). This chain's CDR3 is CSGTSGSYEQYF. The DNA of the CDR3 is TGCAGCGGGACTAGCGGCTCCTACGAGCAGTACTTC.

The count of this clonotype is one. CDR3 sequence: CAWSVTGGRVNTEAFF. The CDR3 region has the DNA TGTGCCTGGAGTGTAACGGGAGGCAGGGTGAACACTGAAGCTTTCTTT. J is TRBJ1-1 and V is TRBV30; maybe TRBD1 (5 bases). This CDR3 is built from 16 residues. The ends were cut back, 0 bases at V and 0 bases at J, with 14 bases in the middle. The germline V gene has CDR1 GTSNPN and CDR2 SVGIG (reference sequence).

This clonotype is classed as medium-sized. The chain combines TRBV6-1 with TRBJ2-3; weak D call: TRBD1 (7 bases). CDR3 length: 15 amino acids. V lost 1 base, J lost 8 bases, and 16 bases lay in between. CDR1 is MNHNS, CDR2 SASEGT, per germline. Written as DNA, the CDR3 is TGTGCCAGCAGTGAAGGACAGGGCTGGAGGGTTACGCAGTATTTT. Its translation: CASSEGQGWRVTQYF.

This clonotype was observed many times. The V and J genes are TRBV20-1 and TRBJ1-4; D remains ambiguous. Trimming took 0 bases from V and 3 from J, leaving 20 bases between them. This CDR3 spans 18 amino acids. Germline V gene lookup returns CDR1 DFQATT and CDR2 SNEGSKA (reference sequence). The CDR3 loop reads CSARDHRRSRGANEKLFF. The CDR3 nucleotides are TGCAGTGCTAGAGATCATAGAAGGTCCCGCGGGGCTAATGAAAAACTGTTTTTT.

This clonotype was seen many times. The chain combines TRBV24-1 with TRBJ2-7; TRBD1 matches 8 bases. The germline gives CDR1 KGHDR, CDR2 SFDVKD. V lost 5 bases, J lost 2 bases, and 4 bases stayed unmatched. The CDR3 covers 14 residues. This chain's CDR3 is CATSVRDRPYEQYF. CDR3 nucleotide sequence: TGTGCCACCAGTGTCCGGGACAGGCCCTACGAGCAGTACTTC.

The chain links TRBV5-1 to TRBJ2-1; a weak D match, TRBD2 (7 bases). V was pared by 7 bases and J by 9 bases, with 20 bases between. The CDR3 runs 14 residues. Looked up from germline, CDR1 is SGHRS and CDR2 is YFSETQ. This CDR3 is CASLPGGGASEQFF. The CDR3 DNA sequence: TGCGCCAGCCTTCCCGGTGGGGGGGCGAGTGAGCAGTTCTTC.